Listed below are T cell receptor beta chains from one sample, sequenced in a study of cytomegalovirus exposure and HLA in healthy donors. Clones were sequenced by immunoSEQ multiplex PCR, and TCRdb holds only the in-frame ones, with some missing. Of about 360,000 clones listed, 70% to 90% are singletons. Sequencing used PBMCs. These receptors were taken from a woman aged 18 to 35 in good health and CMV-seronegative. Both conserved end residues are trimmed from each CDR3. A D gene is named only where the DNA matches it firmly.

>NA|TRBJ2-7|TRBV6-1
ASSRTDEYEQY
>TRBD2|TRBJ2-2|TRBV6-1
ASSGGGGVPGELF
>NA|TRBJ2-7|TRBV28
ASKDRSEQY
>NA|TRBJ1-1|TRBV13
ASTGALYTEAF
>NA|TRBJ1-2|TRBV11-2
ASSLDGGRGPYGYT
>NA|TRBJ2-1|TRBV7-8
ASSLVGGFGLHNEQF
>NA|TRBJ1-3|TRBV27
ASSVAGANSGNTIY
>TRBD1|TRBJ2-3|TRBV5-4
ASSVDRGRRTDTQY
>NA|TRBJ2-7|TRBV11-2
ASSSVSGSYEQY
>NA|TRBJ2-7|TRBV5-1
ASSPDSYEQY
>NA|TRBJ1-5|TRBV6-1
ASSDSEGRWPQH
>TRBD2|TRBJ2-3|TRBV29-1
SVTSGGSTDTQY
>TRBD2|TRBJ2-5|TRBV9
ASSMSSGKGETQY
>TRBD2|TRBJ2-1|TRBV2
ASRTSRLALGGNNEQF
>TRBD1|TRBJ2-7|TRBV27
ASSSGQGMSYEQY
>NA|TRBJ1-3|TRBV6-1
ASLQVSGNTIY
>TRBD1|TRBJ1-1|TRBV18
ASSPSDRGVTEAF
>NA|TRBJ2-7|TRBV14
ASSQENRAYEQY
>TRBD2|TRBJ2-2|TRBV2
ASRKAGGSTGELF
>NA|TRBJ1-3|TRBV11-2
ASSLEESSGNTIY
>NA|TRBJ1-1|TRBV28
ASSQQGGTMTEAF
>NA|TRBJ2-2|TRBV11-2
ASSLGPSALVTGELF
>NA|TRBJ2-2|TRBV27
ASSLHASGELF
>NA|TRBJ2-7|TRBV6-5
ASSYSDSTYEQY
>TRBD2|TRBJ2-1|TRBV29-1
SARLAGAENEQF
>NA|TRBJ2-4|TRBV28
ASRGVGRWDIQY
>NA|TRBJ1-5|TRBV7-2
ASSFYRDQPQH
>TRBD1|TRBJ2-7|TRBV19
ASSPGTGGNEQY
>TRBD1|TRBJ2-1|TRBV7-6
ASSSTLTGGRNKEQF
>TRBD1|TRBJ2-5|TRBV4-1
ASSQVRDRGDQETQY
>NA|TRBJ2-1|TRBV6-1
ASSDLKKQF
>NA|TRBJ2-5|TRBV4-1
ASSQVLVAETQY
>TRBD1|TRBJ1-4|TRBV6-1
ASSEGRTGAREKLF
>NA|TRBJ2-3|TRBV27
ASSFGRTDTQY
>NA|TRBJ2-7|TRBV30
AWSPGGLYEQY
>NA|TRBJ1-1|TRBV5-1
ASSQIPGTEAF
>NA|TRBJ2-7|TRBV27
ASSRDIVREQY
>TRBD2|TRBJ2-7|TRBV5-1
ASSLAGLAGVLEQY
>TRBD1|TRBJ2-7|TRBV28
ASSLPTGITDEQY
>NA|TRBJ2-1|TRBV29-1
SVLEASYNEQF
>TRBD1|TRBJ2-7|TRBV18
ASSPGQGSYEQY
>NA|TRBJ2-1|TRBV20-1
SARDLAARF
>TRBD1|TRBJ1-2|TRBV5-1
ASSPSTGNYGYT
>NA|TRBJ2-7|TRBV5-1
ASSLGQAPYEQY
>TRBD1|TRBJ2-2|TRBV7-9
ASSLKGARTGELF
>NA|TRBJ2-3|TRBV11-1
ASRLRWQGGTDTQY
>NA|TRBJ2-7|TRBV5-1
ASSLVGFGSYEQY
>NA|TRBJ1-1|TRBV29-1
SVEASQGTEAF
>NA|TRBJ1-4|TRBV30
AWSAGGDEKLF
>TRBD2|TRBJ2-3|TRBV5-1
ASSTASGRGSDTQY
>NA|TRBJ2-5|TRBV25-1
ASSATGPAGAQY
>NA|TRBJ1-2|TRBV25-1
ASTNNGYT
>TRBD1|TRBJ1-2|TRBV6-1
ASSKTGGHYGYT